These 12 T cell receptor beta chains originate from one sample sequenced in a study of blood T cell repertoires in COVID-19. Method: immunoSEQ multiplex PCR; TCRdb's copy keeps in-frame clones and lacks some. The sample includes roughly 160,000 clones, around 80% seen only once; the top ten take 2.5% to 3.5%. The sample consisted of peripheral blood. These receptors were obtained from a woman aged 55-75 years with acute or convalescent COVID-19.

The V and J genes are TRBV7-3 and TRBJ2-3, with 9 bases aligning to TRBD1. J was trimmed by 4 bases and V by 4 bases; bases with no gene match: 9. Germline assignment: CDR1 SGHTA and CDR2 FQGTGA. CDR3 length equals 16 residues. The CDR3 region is CASSSSPGTGSDTQYF. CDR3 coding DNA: TGTGCCAGCAGCTCCTCCCCGGGGACAGGGTCAGATACGCAGTATTTT.

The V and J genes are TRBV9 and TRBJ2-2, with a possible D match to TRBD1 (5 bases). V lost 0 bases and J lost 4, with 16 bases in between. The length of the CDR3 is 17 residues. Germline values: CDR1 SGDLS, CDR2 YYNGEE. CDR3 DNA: TGTGCCAGCAGCGTAGTCCCTACCAGCCAGGGCACCGGGGAGCTGTTTTTT. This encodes CASSVVPTSQGTGELFF.

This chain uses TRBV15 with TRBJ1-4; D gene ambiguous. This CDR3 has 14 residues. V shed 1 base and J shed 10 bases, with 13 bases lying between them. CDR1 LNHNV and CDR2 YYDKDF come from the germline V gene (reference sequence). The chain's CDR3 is CATSRGPGWGKLFF. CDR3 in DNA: TGTGCCACCAGCAGAGGGCCGGGATGGGGAAAACTGTTTTTT. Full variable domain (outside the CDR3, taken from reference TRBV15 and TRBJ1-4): DAMVIQNPRYQVTQFGKPVTLSCSQTLNHNVMYWYQQKSSQAPKLLFHYYDKDFNNEADTPDNFQSRRPNTSFCFLDIRSPGLGDTAMYLCATSRGPGWGKLFFGSGTQLSVL.

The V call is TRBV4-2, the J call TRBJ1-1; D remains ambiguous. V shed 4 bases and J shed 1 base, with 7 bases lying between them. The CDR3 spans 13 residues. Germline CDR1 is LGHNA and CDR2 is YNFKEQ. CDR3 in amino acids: CASSPRQNTEAFF. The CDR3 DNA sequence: TGTGCCAGCAGCCCACGACAGAACACTGAAGCTTTCTTT.

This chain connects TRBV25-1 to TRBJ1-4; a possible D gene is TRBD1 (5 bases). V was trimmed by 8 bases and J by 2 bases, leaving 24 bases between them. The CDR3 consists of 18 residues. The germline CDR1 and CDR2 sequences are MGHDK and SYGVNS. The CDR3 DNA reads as TGTGCCAGCGCTTCGTTTCAGGGTATCGGGGGGACTAATGAAAAACTGTTTTTT. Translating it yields CASASFQGIGGTNEKLFF.

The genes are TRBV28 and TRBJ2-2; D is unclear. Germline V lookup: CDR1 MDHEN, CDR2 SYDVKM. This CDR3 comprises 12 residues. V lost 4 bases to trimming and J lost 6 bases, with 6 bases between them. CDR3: CASSSESGELFF. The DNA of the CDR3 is TGTGCCAGCAGTTCCGAGTCCGGGGAGCTGTTTTTT.

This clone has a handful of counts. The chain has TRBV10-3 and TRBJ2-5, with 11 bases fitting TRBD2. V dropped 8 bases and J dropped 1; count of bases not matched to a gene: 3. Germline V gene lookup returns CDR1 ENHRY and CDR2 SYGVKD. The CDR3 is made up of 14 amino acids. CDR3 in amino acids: CAISTSGVQETQYF. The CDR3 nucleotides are TGTGCCATCTCGACTAGCGGGGTCCAAGAGACCCAGTACTTC.

In DNA, the CDR3 is TGTGCCAGCAGCTCAGGACAGGGGGAGGACACCGGGGAGCTGTTTTTT. Residues: CASSSGQGEDTGELFF. The V gene is TRBV11-3, the J gene TRBJ2-2, with 10 bases identical to TRBD1. Germline CDR1 reads SGHNT; CDR2 reads YENEEA. Germline trimming cut 4 bases from V and 3 bases from J; bases unmatched to any gene: 5. The CDR3 covers 16 residues.

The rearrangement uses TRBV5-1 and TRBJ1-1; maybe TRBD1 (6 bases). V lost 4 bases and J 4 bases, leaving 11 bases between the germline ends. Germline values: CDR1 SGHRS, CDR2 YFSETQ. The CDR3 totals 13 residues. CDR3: CASSNTGFTEAFF. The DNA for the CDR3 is TGCGCCAGCAGCAATACAGGGTTCACTGAAGCTTTCTTT.

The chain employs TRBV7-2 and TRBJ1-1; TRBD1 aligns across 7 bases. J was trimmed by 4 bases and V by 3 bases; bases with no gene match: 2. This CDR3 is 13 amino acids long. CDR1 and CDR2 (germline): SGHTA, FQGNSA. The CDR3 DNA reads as TGTGCCAGCAGCTTTGGACAGGCCACTGAAGCTTTCTTT. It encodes CASSFGQATEAFF. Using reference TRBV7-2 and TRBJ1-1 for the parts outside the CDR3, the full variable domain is GAGVSQSPSNKVTEKGKDVELRCDPISGHTALYWYRQSLGQGLEFLIYFQGNSAPDKSGLPSDRFSAERTGGSVSTLTIQRTQQEDSAVYLCASSFGQATEAFFGQGTRLTVV.

The CDR3 region has the DNA TGTGCTAGTGCCCTAGAGATGAACACTGAAGCTTTCTTT. The encoded protein is CASALEMNTEAFF. The J gene is TRBJ1-1, the V gene TRBV12-5; D is unclear. There are 13 residues in the CDR3. Germline V gene data show CDR1 as LGHNT and CDR2 as FRNRAP. V was trimmed by 7 bases and J by 0 bases, leaving 9 bases between them. The full variable domain, in which reference TRBV12-5 and TRBJ1-1 provide the parts outside the CDR3, is DARVTQTPRHKVTEMGQEVTMRCQPILGHNTVFWYRQTMMQGLELLAYFRNRAPLDDSGMPKDRFSAEMPDATLATLKIQPSEPRDSAVYFCASALEMNTEAFFGQGTRLTVV.

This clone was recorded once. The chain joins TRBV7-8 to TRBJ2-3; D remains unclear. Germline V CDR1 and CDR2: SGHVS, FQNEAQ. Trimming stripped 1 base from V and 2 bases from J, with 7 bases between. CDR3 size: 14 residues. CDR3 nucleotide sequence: TGTGCCAGCAGCTTAGGAGACATCACAGATACGCAGTATTTT. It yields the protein CASSLGDITDTQYF.